Each of the 20 T cell receptor beta chains below was sequenced from the same sample in a study of PD-1 blockade in classical Hodgkin lymphoma. As for time point: cycle 4 day 1 (C4D1), after 6 weeks of nivolumab. All patients relapsed after autologous stem cell transplantation, and brentuximab vedotin exposure varied. Magnetic depletion of unwanted cells isolated CD4+ T cells from thawed PBMCs. Sequencing used immunoSEQ multiplex PCR; TCRdb keeps in-frame clones, though not all of them. The sample contains 32,000 or so clones, more than 85% of which appear only once. The sample in question was CD4+ T cells from blood, obtained before the fourth cycle of nivolumab. Receptors were obtained from a human donor with classical Hodgkin lymphoma.

This chain connects TRBV10-3 to TRBJ1-1; 7 nucleotides line up with TRBD1. CDR1 and CDR2 (germline): ENHRY, SYGVKD. This CDR3 comprises 14 residues. Germline trimming cut 6 bases from V and 0 bases from J; bases unmatched to any gene: 4. The CDR3 DNA follows: TGTGCCATCAGCCTGACAGGGCTGAACACTGAAGCTTTCTTT. Its translation is CAISLTGLNTEAFF.

This clone was detected a few times. The genes are TRBV13 and TRBJ1-2; tentatively, D is TRBD1 (6 bases). The germline V and J ends were trimmed by 5 bases and 3 bases, with 13 bases remaining between them. The CDR3 runs 14 residues. CDR1 PRHDT and CDR2 FYEKMQ come from the germline V gene (reference sequence). CDR3: CASSRTALHYGYTF. The CDR3 DNA reads TGTGCCAGCAGCCGGACAGCCTTACACTATGGCTACACCTTC.

This clone was counted between two and nine times. This rearrangement joins TRBV27 to TRBJ2-2, with no clear D. CDR1 MNHEY and CDR2 SMNVEV come from the germline V gene (reference sequence). CDR3 size: 14 residues. The V and J ends lost 5 bases and 1 base respectively, with 8 bases between them. CDR3 nucleotide sequence: TGTGCCAGCAGTCATTCGGGGAACACCGGGGAGCTGTTTTTT. Its translation: CASSHSGNTGELFF.

The chain carries TRBV28 and TRBJ2-5, with 8 bases matching TRBD1. Per germline, CDR1 MDHEN and CDR2 SYDVKM. This CDR3 is built from 14 residues. Trimming at V came to 7 bases and at J to 6 bases, leaving 10 bases not matched to a gene. DNA of the CDR3: TGTGCCAGCAACAGGGGGGAGGATGGAAAGACCCAGTACTTC. Protein product: CASNRGEDGKTQYF.

CDR3 DNA sequence: TGTGCCATCAGTGAGGGCGCGGTCGGGGCCAACGTCCTGACTTTC. Its translation is CAISEGAVGANVLTF. The chain couples TRBV10-3 to TRBJ2-6; D gene ambiguous. The ends were cut back, 2 bases at V and 4 bases at J, with 9 bases in the middle. CDR1 and CDR2 from the germline V gene are ENHRY and SYGVKD. The CDR3 spans 15 residues.

This clone has a single count. The J gene is TRBJ1-2, the V gene TRBV30, with 9 positions matching TRBD1. CDR3 length: 15 residues. Germline CDR1 reads GTSNPN; CDR2 reads SVGIG (reference sequence). Trimming cost V 7 bases and J 8 bases; bases outside gene matches: 17. The CDR3 protein is CASDPPGQGYGGYTF. As DNA, the CDR3 is TGTGCCTCCGATCCTCCGGGACAGGGCTATGGGGGCTACACCTTC.

The chain combines TRBV7-2 with TRBJ2-3; 9 bases map to TRBD1. In germline, CDR1 is SGHTA, CDR2 FQGNSA. The CDR3 runs 16 residues. Unmatched junction bases numbered 8, after V lost 5 bases and J lost 2 bases. This chain's CDR3 is CASSLGTGSLTDTQYF. The CDR3 DNA reads as TGTGCCAGCAGCCTAGGGACAGGGAGTCTCACAGATACGCAGTATTTT.

The sample holds one count of this clone. The chain couples TRBV28 to TRBJ2-7; the match to TRBD2 covers 7 bases. Germline V gene lookup returns CDR1 MDHEN and CDR2 SYDVKM. The J segment lost 3 bases and the V segment lost 7 bases, leaving 12 bases of the junction unmatched. This CDR3 region has 15 residues. CDR3 DNA: TGTGCCAGCATATCCCCAAGCGGGACTATCTACGAGCAGTACTTC. Translated: CASISPSGTIYEQYF. Full variable domain (missing parts from reference TRBV28 and TRBJ2-7): DVKVTQSSRYLVKRTGEKVFLECVQDMDHENMFWYRQDPGLGLRLIYFSYDVKMKEKGDIPEGYSVSREKKERFSLILESASTNQTSMYLCASISPSGTIYEQYFGPGTRLTVT.

This chain uses TRBV4-1 with TRBJ1-5, with a tentative D call TRBD1 (5 bases). The germline gives CDR1 MGHRA, CDR2 YSYEKL. Trimming took 3 bases from V and 3 from J, leaving 6 bases between them. The CDR3 contains 13 residues. CDR3 coding DNA: TGCGCCAGCAGCCAGACAGACAATCAGCCCCAGCATTTT. Its translation: CASSQTDNQPQHF.

The chain uses TRBV10-1 and TRBJ2-1; the match to TRBD2 covers 14 bases. This CDR3 contains 22 residues. J was trimmed by 8 bases and V by 3 bases; bases with no gene match: 24. Germline V gene lookup returns CDR1 WNHNN and CDR2 SYGVQD (reference sequence). CDR3 DNA: TGCGCCAGCAGTGATTCTCGGAAAAGAACCGGGACTAGCGGGAGAGGGATTGATGAGCAGTTCTTC. Protein: CASSDSRKRTGTSGRGIDEQFF.

The chain carries TRBV6-4 and TRBJ2-1; D unclear. The V gene's germline CDR1 is MRHNA and CDR2 SNTAGT. V gave up 5 bases and J gave up 0 bases, with 8 bases separating them. The CDR3 is made up of 14 amino acids. CDR3 bases: TGTGCCAGCAGTATCGGCGACTCCTACAATGAGCAGTTCTTC. It encodes CASSIGDSYNEQFF.

The J gene is TRBJ2-3, the V gene TRBV27; D unclear. Germline values: CDR1 MNHEY, CDR2 SMNVEV (reference sequence). The V gene lost 0 bases and the J gene lost 2 bases, with 9 bases spanning the gap. This CDR3 region has 15 residues. In DNA, the CDR3 is TGTGCCAGCAGTTTATCGGCCCCTTACACAGATACGCAGTATTTT. The encoded protein is CASSLSAPYTDTQYF.

CDR3 bases: TGTGCCAGCAGCAGGGACAGCGCGAACACCGGGGAGCTGTTTTTT. It encodes CASSRDSANTGELFF. The chain links TRBV6-6 to TRBJ2-2; 7 bases fit TRBD1. The CDR3 has 15 amino acids. The germline CDR1 and CDR2 sequences are MNHNY and SVGAGI (reference sequence). V lost 6 bases and J lost 0; bases outside the gene matches: 4.

This rearrangement joins TRBV5-1 to TRBJ1-1; D may be TRBD1 (6 bases). The germline V gene encodes CDR1 SGHRS and CDR2 YFSETQ. Trimming shortened V by 0 bases and J by 8 bases, and 14 bases separated the two germline ends. The CDR3 loop spans 14 amino acids. The CDR3 spells CASSLALAGEEAFF. CDR3 in DNA: TGCGCCAGCAGCTTGGCCTTGGCAGGGGAAGAAGCTTTCTTT.

In nucleotides, the CDR3 is TGTGCCAGCAGTACAGGGTTCAGCACAGATACGCAGTATTTT. The encoded protein is CASSTGFSTDTQYF. The V call is TRBV27, the J call TRBJ2-3; tentative D call: TRBD1 (6 bases). V was clipped by 5 bases and J by 0 bases, with 9 bases between them. The CDR3 totals 14 residues. CDR1 and CDR2 (germline): MNHEY, SMNVEV (reference sequence).

The chain combines TRBV6-1 with TRBJ1-1; D unclear. CDR3 size: 13 residues. In germline, CDR1 is MNHNS, CDR2 SASEGT. V lost 5 bases and J lost 0, with 7 bases in between. CDR3 loop: CASSTTVNTEAFF. The CDR3 DNA is TGTGCCAGCAGTACCACAGTGAACACTGAAGCTTTCTTT.

The V gene is TRBV18, the J gene TRBJ2-5; D gene uncertain. The V gene lost 5 bases and the J gene lost 0 bases, with 7 bases spanning the gap. Germline assignment: CDR1 KGHSH and CDR2 LQKENI. The CDR3 covers 13 residues. CDR3: CASSSSYQETQYF. The CDR3 nucleotides read TGTGCCAGCTCATCGTCTTACCAAGAGACCCAGTACTTC.

The V call is TRBV6-1, the J call TRBJ1-5; D is perhaps TRBD1 (5 bases). The CDR3 length is 13 residues. V lost 5 bases and J lost 7, with 12 bases in between. CDR1 is MNHNS, CDR2 SASEGT, per germline. The CDR3 sequence is CASSSGRRQPQHF. The CDR3 region has the DNA TGTGCCAGCAGTTCAGGGAGACGGCAGCCCCAGCATTTT.

The DNA for the CDR3 is TGCGCCAGCAGCCCAGACGGACAGGGAGGGACTGAAGCTTTCTTT. This translates into CASSPDGQGGTEAFF. This chain uses TRBV5-1 with TRBJ1-1; 8 bases are shared with TRBD1. The V and J ends lost 4 bases and 5 bases, in that order; junction bases with no gene match: 10. The CDR3 sequence is 15 residues long. The V gene's germline CDR1 is SGHRS and CDR2 YFSETQ. The full variable domain, rest sourced from reference TRBV5-1 and TRBJ1-1, is KAGVTQTPRYLIKTRGQQVTLSCSPISGHRSVSWYQQTPGQGLQFLFEYFSETQRNKGNFPGRFSGRQFSNSRSEMNVSTLELGDSALYLCASSPDGQGGTEAFFGQGTRLTVV.

This chain joins TRBV11-2 and TRBJ1-2; no clear D gene. V lost 1 base and J 5 bases, leaving 8 bases between the germline ends. Germline V gene lookup returns CDR1 SGHAT and CDR2 FQNNGV. The CDR3 has 13 amino acids. CDR3 DNA: TGTGCCAGCAGCTTAGTTTACCCGTATGGCTACACCTTC. It translates to CASSLVYPYGYTF.